This section outlines one T cell receptor (beta chain) sequence together with its context. The target antigen is unknown. The CDR3 has 15 residues. Germline assignment: CDR1 DFQATT and CDR2 SNEGSKA (reference sequence). The sample belongs to a study of monozygotic twins with inflammatory bowel disease. Study-level points and caveats: Limited power may explain why concordant and discordant twins showed no difference in repertoire similarity.

Reprocessing the 5' RACE reads, TCRdb reports a single entry for every CDR3 protein and omits DNA. The repertoire table contains roughly 320,000 distinct CDR3 sequences. After skipping T cell sorting, the authors isolated total RNA from whole blood. The rearrangement uses TRBV20-1 and TRBJ2-2; TCRdb's D gene call, TRBD1, goes unchecked for lack of DNA. Sequencing was carried out using blood. The origin of this receptor is a human donor with ulcerative colitis or Crohn's disease, or a healthy co-twin of an affected twin (not recorded which). The chain's CDR3 is CSASRVGPDTGELFF.